The present entry profiles one T cell receptor beta chain with its context. Antigen: not known. Germline V CDR1 and CDR2: SQVTM, ANQGSEA. Trimming left V 7 bases short and J 4 bases short, with 11 bases between. The CDR3 sequence is 12 residues long. The RNA input was roughly 0.45 to 1 ug, and it was reverse transcribed with random hexamers. TCR beta CDR3 was amplified by immunoSEQ multiplex PCR. This amplification extended across 54 Vbeta and 13 Jbeta segments. TCRdb passed the immunoSEQ multiplex PCR reads through MiXCR, listing each CDR3 protein once. Among some 210,000 distinct CDR3 sequences listed, about 94% were seen once. Patients with Susac syndrome met the recently defined diagnostic criteria for definite or probable disease. TEMRA cells were FACS-enriched and CD8+ and CD4+ T cells negatively isolated. This entry belongs to a study of CD8 T cells in Susac syndrome. General study results and limits: Clonal expansion was not observed in the Susac syndrome CD4+ T cell repertoires.

This chain links TRBV29-1 with TRBJ2-1, with D perhaps TRBD1 or TRBD2 (5 bases each). This TCR was recovered from a human donor with Susac syndrome. Material: CD4+ T cells from PBMCs. The CDR3 DNA is TGCAGCGCCCGGGACGGATACAATGAGCAGTTCTTC. Amino acid sequence: CSARDGYNEQFF.